This T cell receptor (beta chain) stems from a study of cytomegalovirus exposure and HLA in healthy donors. Turning to this clone: What it binds is unknown.

Whole-study results and caveats: Per published reports, the classifier diagnosed cytomegalovirus status with high specificity and sensitivity. The Asian-associated ancestry cluster reportedly had fewer N-insertions than the approximately 670-donor mean in a later analysis. In an earlier analysis, about 90% or about 30%: the productive usage of most TCR beta V segments.

The PCR ran on 60 Vbeta and 13 Jbeta primers. Per the study methods: A follow-up analysis tallied tens of millions of unique TCR beta chains, 9 million to 11 million shared. Method: immunoSEQ multiplex PCR; TCRdb's copy keeps in-frame clones and lacks some. V and J calls and clone size follow that table, whereas D and trimming were derived from the DNA. The repertoire has 35,000 to 55,000 clones, over 60% of them found once; the top ten carry 3.4%. The CDR3 has 16 amino acids. The J segment lost 1 base and the V segment lost 5 bases, leaving 1 base of the junction unmatched. Germline V gives CDR1 SNHLY, CDR2 FYNNEI.

The chain uses TRBV2 and TRBJ2-2, with 13 bases identical to TRBD2. This receptor was taken from a woman aged 25 to 39 in good health and CMV-seronegative. The sequenced sample consisted of PBMCs. CDR3: CASSRTSGGNTGELFF. The CDR3 bases are TGTGCCAGCAGTAGGACTAGCGGGGGGAACACCGGGGAGCTGTTTTTT.